The 10 T cell receptor beta chains given below trace back to one sample, sequenced in a study of response to subunit inactivated influenza vaccine. TCRdb ran MiXCR on the RT-PCR reads and lists one entry per CDR3 protein. The repertoire holds about 650,000 distinct CDR3 sequences, with approximately 15% as singletons. Here the sequenced sample was PBMCs from blood, taken 11 to 12 days after vaccination. These receptor sequences come from a man aged 50-59 years who received an inactivated influenza vaccine.

The rearrangement links TRBV7-9 to TRBJ1-2, with a tentative D call TRBD1 (5 bases). The germline V and J ends were trimmed by 8 bases and 0 bases, with 10 bases remaining between them. The CDR3 has 13 amino acids. Germline CDR1 is SEHNR and CDR2 is FQNEAQ (reference sequence). The CDR3 spells CASGHSSNYGYTF. The CDR3 region has the DNA TGTGCCAGCGGACACAGCTCTAACTATGGCTACACCTTC.

To note about this clonotype: The junction differs from germline at one of its ends, possibly a read error. The CDR3 DNA is TGTGCCAGCAGCCAACCGTCCGGGACAGGGTCCTACGAGCAGTGCTTC. It specifies CASSQPSGTGSYEQCF. V is TRBV4-2 and J is TRBJ2-7, with 9 bases that match TRBD1. The germline gives CDR1 LGHNA, CDR2 YNFKEQ. This CDR3 is built from 16 residues.

This sequence joins TRBV19 and TRBJ1-5; 9 nucleotides match TRBD1. The CDR3 runs to 13 residues. Germline assignment: CDR1 LNHDA and CDR2 SQIVND (reference sequence). Germline trimming cut 5 bases from V and 12 bases from J; bases unmatched to any gene: 8. The CDR3 DNA follows: TGTGCCAGTAGTCCGGGACAGGGTTCCGGCCAGCATTTT. Its protein is CASSPGQGSGQHF. The full variable domain, completed using reference TRBV19 and TRBJ1-5, is DGGITQSPKYLFRKEGQNVTLSCEQNLNHDAMYWYRQDPGQGLRLIYYSQIVNDFQKGDIAEGYSVSREKKESFPLTVTSAQKNPTAFYLCASSPGQGSGQHFGDGTRLSIL.

This rearrangement joins TRBV28 to TRBJ2-7; D ambiguous. The CDR3 totals 14 residues. Germline CDR1 and CDR2: MDHEN and SYDVKM. Trimming left V 3 bases short and J 1 base short, with 10 bases between. The CDR3 is CASSFIYSSYEQYF. The CDR3 DNA reads as TGTGCCAGCAGTTTCATATACAGTTCCTACGAGCAGTACTTC.

This clonotype has more than one count but fewer than ten. The chain uses TRBV11-2 and TRBJ2-1; D possibly corresponds to TRBD2 (5 bases). The CDR3 sequence is 18 residues long. V gave up 2 bases and J gave up 8 bases, with 25 bases separating them. Per the germline V gene, CDR1 is SGHAT and CDR2 is FQNNGV. The CDR3 is CASSLLGLASLSRDEQFF. CDR3 DNA: TGTGCCAGCAGCTTACTTGGACTGGCTAGCTTGTCCCGGGATGAGCAGTTCTTC.

V gene TRBV7-8 combines with J gene TRBJ2-7, with 9 bases that match TRBD2. After removal of 5 bases from V and 2 bases from J, the junction contained 4 bases not matched to a gene. The CDR3 contains 14 residues. Germline values: CDR1 SGHVS, CDR2 FQNEAQ. The CDR3 coding sequence is TGTGCCAGCAGCGAACTAGCGGGTCCCTACGAGCAGTACTTC. It translates to CASSELAGPYEQYF.

The chain combines TRBV5-6 with TRBJ2-7, with 7 bases aligning to TRBD1. The germline CDR1 and CDR2 sequences are SGHDT and YYEEEE. Trimming took 4 bases from V and 3 from J; bases not matched to a gene: 10. This CDR3 is 15 amino acids long. The CDR3 protein is CASSQTGQSFYEQYF. The CDR3 DNA reads TGTGCCAGCAGCCAAACGGGACAGTCGTTCTACGAGCAGTACTTC.

Many counts were recorded for this clonotype. The chain uses TRBV9 and TRBJ2-2, with 10 bases matching TRBD1. The ends lost 0 bases at V and 4 bases at J; junction bases unmatched: 6. The CDR3 has 17 residues. Germline values: CDR1 SGDLS, CDR2 YYNGEE. The CDR3: CASSVGRDRGSTGELFF. The CDR3 coding sequence is TGTGCCAGCAGCGTAGGCCGGGACAGGGGATCCACCGGGGAGCTGTTTTTT.

The genes are TRBV2 and TRBJ2-1, with D hard to call. This CDR3 is 15 amino acids long. With 3 bases removed from V and 8 bases from J, the gap between germline ends came to 17 bases. Germline-derived CDR1 and CDR2 are SNHLY and FYNNEI. CDR3 bases: TGTGCCAGCAGTGACGGTACAGCCGCACGGGATGAGCAGTTCTTC. Encoded protein: CASSDGTAARDEQFF.

The chain joins TRBV10-3 to TRBJ1-6; D might be TRBD1 (6 bases). Per the germline V gene, CDR1 is ENHRY and CDR2 is SYGVKD. The V end lost 3 bases, the J end lost 7 bases, and 10 bases lay between the germline ends. This CDR3 contains 14 residues. As DNA, the CDR3 is TGTGCCATCAGTGAAGGGCAGGGGAATTCACCCCTCCACTTT. It is translated as CAISEGQGNSPLHF.